A single T cell receptor beta chain is shown here with its context. These data belong to a study of cytomegalovirus exposure and HLA in healthy donors. The CDR3 sequence is 16 residues long. In germline, CDR1 is SGHNT, CDR2 YENEEA. Unmatched junction bases numbered 10, after V lost 5 bases and J lost 1 base. Assay: immunoSEQ multiplex PCR; the TCRdb copy retains only in-frame clones and omits some. The table includes roughly 90,000 clones, 85% detected once. Material: PBMCs. This TCR was recovered from a young man in good health and CMV-seropositive. The rearrangement joins TRBV11-3 to TRBJ2-5, with 7 bases aligning to TRBD1. CDR3 in amino acids: CASSRRNRGLQETQYF. The CDR3 DNA reads TGTGCCAGCAGCCGCCGAAACAGGGGCCTCCAAGAGACCCAGTACTTC.